The table lists the clone carrying this T cell receptor (beta chain) with many counts. Its antigen is still unknown. HTBI primers from iRepertoire and Arm-PCR of CDR3 regions yielded the TCR beta libraries. TCRdb reprocessed the multiplex PCR reads via MiXCR and lists one record per CDR3 protein. The sample lists about 430,000 distinct CDR3 sequences; approximately 15% were seen once. The V gene end was trimmed by 5 bases and the J gene end by 6 bases; junction bases not matched to a gene: 9. Germline CDR1 reads SGHTA; CDR2 reads FQGNSA. There are 14 residues in the CDR3. The data were obtained in a study of regulatory T cells in long-lasting Graves disease. Study results and caveats: Favoring TRBV28, TRBJ1-2 and TRBJ2-5 was a feature seen in persistent disease.

Time point reported: newly diagnosed GD, antithyroid drugs for less than 3 months. PBMCs were the source of the RNA used for TCR sequencing. Staff took approximately 9.9 milliliters of peripheral blood and put it into EDTA tubes. These records were also assigned to another study, of T cells in Graves' hyperthyroidism and ophthalmopathy. From that paper: Over 18 months, lack of ophthalmopathy progression marked Graves' hyperthyroidism as stable. Ophthalmopathy was identified by the model a median roughly six months ahead of onset.

The chain recombines TRBV7-2 with TRBJ1-2; 7 nucleotides align to TRBD1. The sequence derives from a woman between 35 and 50 years old with Graves disease. The source material was peripheral blood mononuclear cells (PBMCs), sampled at new diagnosis, from a patient treated with antithyroid drugs. CDR3: CASSAGDRVHGYTF. Here the CDR3 DNA reads TGTGCCAGCAGCGCCGGCGACAGGGTTCATGGCTACACCTTC. Full variable domain (remainder filled in from reference TRBV7-2 and TRBJ1-2): GAGVSQSPSNKVTEKGKDVELRCDPISGHTALYWYRQSLGQGLEFLIYFQGNSAPDKSGLPSDRFSAERTGGSVSTLTIQRTQQEDSAVYLCASSAGDRVHGYTFGSGTRLTVV.